Listed here are 17 T cell receptor beta chains from one sample, sequenced in a study of chemoradiotherapy in HPV16-positive cancers. Method: immunoSEQ multiplex PCR; TCRdb's copy keeps in-frame clones and lacks some. The table includes about 12,000 clones, around four fifths detected once. The sample was gathered from a patient who underwent chemoradiotherapy. These receptors were obtained from a human donor with HPV-associated anogenital cancer.

The chain is built from TRBV6-1 and TRBJ1-5, with D perhaps TRBD1 (5 bases). The V gene lost 2 bases and the J gene lost 5 bases, with 19 bases spanning the gap. CDR3 length: 17 amino acids. From germline, CDR1 is MNHNS and CDR2 SASEGT. CDR3 amino acids: CASSEYFRGRADQPQHF. As DNA, the CDR3 is TGTGCCAGCAGTGAATACTTTCGGGGACGGGCGGATCAGCCCCAGCATTTT.

The rearrangement joins TRBV10-3 to TRBJ1-2; D not certain. CDR1 and CDR2 from the germline V gene are ENHRY and SYGVKD. Trimming pared 6 bases from V and 8 bases from J, leaving 16 bases between. This CDR3 has 13 residues. The CDR3 DNA reads as TGTGCCATCAGCCTCTCCGTTGGAGAAGGCTACACCTTC. Translation gives CAISLSVGEGYTF.

This clone was seen just once. The chain recombines TRBV6-1 with TRBJ1-2; D may be TRBD1 (5 bases). From germline, CDR1 is MNHNS and CDR2 SASEGT. Trimming stripped 0 bases from V and 5 bases from J, with 10 bases between. The CDR3 runs to 14 residues. CDR3 sequence (DNA): TGTGCCAGCAGTGAAGCAGTTACAGGATATGGCTACACCTTC. Translated: CASSEAVTGYGYTF.

The chain recombines TRBV7-9 with TRBJ2-7; D gene ambiguous. Germline V gene data show CDR1 as SEHNR and CDR2 as FQNEAQ (reference sequence). The length of the CDR3 is 12 residues. The V and J ends lost 4 bases and 1 base respectively, with 5 bases between them. As DNA, the CDR3 is TGTGCCAGCAGCTCGGCATCCTACGAGCAGTACTTC. Encoded protein: CASSSASYEQYF.

The chain employs TRBV21-1 and TRBJ2-1; the table assigns TRBD1, which was not confirmed against the DNA. TRBV21-1 is termed a pseudogene. The CDR3 is 15 amino acids. This CDR3 reads CASSTRGNLDNEQFF. The CDR3 bases are TGTGCCAGCAGCACAAGGGGAAACTTAGACAATGAGCAGTTCTTC.

The chain combines TRBV7-3 with TRBJ1-1; no firm D call. Germline V gene data show CDR1 as SGHTA and CDR2 as FQGTGA. The V end lost 5 bases, the J end lost 0 bases, and 7 bases lay between the germline ends. The CDR3 has 13 amino acids. The CDR3 here is CASSAFLNTEAFF. The CDR3 DNA sequence: TGTGCCAGCAGCGCTTTTCTGAACACTGAAGCTTTCTTT.

The V and J genes are TRBV9 and TRBJ2-1; 8 nucleotides line up with TRBD1. Trimming took 4 bases from V and 2 from J; bases not matched to a gene: 5. Germline V CDR1 and CDR2: SGDLS, YYNGEE. The CDR3 has 15 residues. For the CDR3, the DNA is TGTGCCAGCAGCCCCCGACAGGGGACCTACAATGAGCAGTTCTTC. Protein sequence: CASSPRQGTYNEQFF.

This rearrangement joins TRBV30 to TRBJ1-1, with 8 bases identical to TRBD1. Germline CDR1 and CDR2: GTSNPN and SVGIG (reference sequence). V trimming: 6 bases; J trimming: 9 bases; junction bases outside the gene matches: 9. The CDR3 runs to 12 residues. CDR3 protein: CACMTGAQKAFF. Here the CDR3 DNA reads TGTGCCTGCATGACAGGGGCGCAGAAAGCTTTCTTT.

This sequence joins TRBV6-5 and TRBJ2-7, with 8 bases lining up with TRBD1. CDR3 length equals 14 residues. Germline trimming cut 2 bases from V and 5 bases from J; bases unmatched to any gene: 5. Germline lookup yields CDR1 MNHEY and CDR2 SVGAGI. CDR3 bases: TGTGCCAGCAGTTACACTCAGGGGGCGGACGAGCAGTACTTC. Translating gives CASSYTQGADEQYF.

The V gene is TRBV2, the J gene TRBJ2-5; perhaps TRBD1 as D (6 bases). This CDR3 contains 13 residues. V dropped 10 bases and J dropped 2 bases, with 14 bases sitting between them. CDR1 is SNHLY, CDR2 FYNNEI, per germline. CDR3 coding DNA: TGTGCCACCACGGGACAAGTACAAGAGACCCAGTACTTC. It encodes CATTGQVQETQYF.

The chain joins TRBV5-6 to TRBJ2-3; the match to TRBD2 covers 10 bases. CDR3 length: 16 amino acids. After removal of 0 bases from V and 8 bases from J, the junction contained 9 bases not matched to a gene. Germline CDR1 reads SGHDT; CDR2 reads YYEEEE. CDR3 region: CASSLGAGGPGVTQYF. The CDR3 bases are TGTGCCAGCAGCTTGGGAGCGGGGGGGCCGGGAGTTACGCAGTATTTT.

The chain uses TRBV28 and TRBJ1-2; no reliable D call. There are 11 residues in the CDR3. Trimming stripped 3 bases from V and 8 bases from J, with 7 bases between. The germline V gene has CDR1 MDHEN and CDR2 SYDVKM. The CDR3 region is CASSLGLGYTF. Here the CDR3 DNA reads TGTGCCAGCAGTTTGGGGTTAGGCTACACCTTC.

This chain uses TRBV4-2 with TRBJ1-1, with no clear D. The V gene's germline CDR1 is LGHNA and CDR2 YNFKEQ. V dropped 3 bases and J dropped 1 base, with 6 bases sitting between them. The CDR3 loop spans 13 amino acids. The CDR3 loop reads CASSHTTNTEAFF. The CDR3 DNA sequence: TGTGCCAGCAGCCATACAACGAACACTGAAGCTTTCTTT.

This chain uses TRBV4-2 with TRBJ2-3; tentative D call: TRBD2 (6 bases). The CDR3 is 14 amino acids. Germline V CDR1 and CDR2: LGHNA, YNFKEQ. Trimming left V 1 base short and J 6 bases short, with 11 bases between. CDR3 sequence (DNA): TGTGCCAGCAGCCAAGTAGATGGGAGGGATACGCAGTATTTT. Translation: CASSQVDGRDTQYF.

The CDR3 is CASSPDREAFF. CDR3 coding DNA: TGTGCCAGCTCACCCGACAGGGAAGCTTTCTTT. The chain combines TRBV18 with TRBJ1-1, with D possibly being TRBD1 (6 bases). This CDR3 has 11 amino acids. Trimming pared 3 bases from V and 8 bases from J, leaving 7 bases between. Germline loops: CDR1 KGHSH, CDR2 LQKENI. The full variable domain, with the rest looked up from reference TRBV18 and TRBJ1-1, is NAGVMQNPRHLVRRRGQEARLRCSPMKGHSHVYWYRQLPEEGLKFMVYLQKENIIDESGMPKERFSAEFPKEGPSILRIQQVVRGDSAAYFCASSPDREAFFGQGTRLTVV.

This clone was counted a few times. J is TRBJ1-3 and V is TRBV6-5; 7 nucleotides match TRBD1. CDR3 length equals 15 residues. Trimming removed 2 bases from V and 3 bases from J; junction bases left unmatched: 4. Per germline, CDR1 MNHEY and CDR2 SVGAGI. CDR3 bases: TGTGCCAGCAGTTACCGGGGACAGAGTGGAAACACCATATATTTT. This gives the protein CASSYRGQSGNTIYF.

This sequence joins TRBV7-9 and TRBJ1-1; no clear D. The CDR3 length is 14 residues. V lost 5 bases and J 1 base, leaving 11 bases between the germline ends. The germline V gene has CDR1 SEHNR and CDR2 FQNEAQ (reference sequence). CDR3 in DNA: TGTGCCAGCAGCCCCCCCGGGCCGAACACTGAAGCTTTCTTT. It yields the protein CASSPPGPNTEAFF. The entire variable domain, with the rest obtained from reference TRBV7-9 and TRBJ1-1, is as follows: DTGVSQNPRHKITKRGQNVTFRCDPISEHNRLYWYRQTLGQGPEFLTYFQNEAQLEKSRLLSDRFSAERPKGSFSTLEIQRTEQGDSAMYLCASSPPGPNTEAFFGQGTRLTVV.